The 32 T cell receptor beta chains presented below share a single source sample, sequenced in a study of cytomegalovirus exposure and HLA in healthy donors. 13 Jbeta primers and 60 Vbeta primers were used for the PCR. Some clones are missing from TCRdb's copy, which holds only in-frame ones; the method was immunoSEQ multiplex PCR. The table records about 110,000 clones, approximately 74% of them present only once. Sequenced material: PBMCs. The receptors were gathered from a woman in her thirties or forties in good health and CMV-seropositive.

This chain joins TRBV7-9 and TRBJ2-3, with TRBD1 matching over 7 bases. J lost 2 bases, V lost 5 bases, and 4 bases had no gene match. Germline CDR1 is SEHNR and CDR2 is FQNEAQ (reference sequence). The CDR3 has 14 residues. CDR3 DNA: TGTGCCAGCAGCCTGGGACAGCTCACAGATACGCAGTATTTT. It codes for CASSLGQLTDTQYF.

The chain links TRBV15 to TRBJ2-1, with no clear D. The CDR3 has 16 amino acids. Trimming removed 2 bases from V and 8 bases from J, with 19 bases in between. The germline V gene has CDR1 LNHNV and CDR2 YYDKDF (reference sequence). The CDR3 DNA follows: TGTGCCACCAGCAGATCCTTACTAACCTCAGACGATGAGCAGTTCTTC. Residues: CATSRSLLTSDDEQFF.

The CDR3 nucleotides read TGTGCCAGCAGCAGTGCTGCTAGTGGAGATCAGCCCCAGCATTTT. It translates to CASSSAASGDQPQHF. The J gene is TRBJ1-5, the V gene TRBV6-5; D is unclear. V was pared by 6 bases and J by 5 bases, with 17 bases between. The CDR3 covers 15 residues. Germline V gives CDR1 MNHEY, CDR2 SVGAGI.

This sequence joins TRBV5-1 and TRBJ1-1, with 8 bases lining up with TRBD1. The CDR3 is 15 residues long. The germline V gene has CDR1 SGHRS and CDR2 YFSETQ. V was clipped by 3 bases and J by 1 base; unmatched bases: 5. The CDR3 DNA reads as TGCGCCAGCAGCTCGACCGGGACAGGGAACACTGAAGCTTTCTTT. The encoded protein is CASSSTGTGNTEAFF.

The chain carries TRBV10-3 and TRBJ1-4; 7 positions agree with TRBD1. The trim removed 7 bases at V and 8 bases at J, leaving 7 bases unmatched. Germline V gene lookup returns CDR1 ENHRY and CDR2 SYGVKD. The CDR3 loop spans 13 amino acids. CDR3 residues: CAIKAGGEEKLFF. The CDR3 DNA is TGTGCCATCAAGGCAGGGGGTGAGGAAAAACTGTTTTTT.

The chain links TRBV6-1 to TRBJ1-1; 7 nucleotides align to TRBD1. With V trimmed by 7 bases and J by 1 base, 3 bases remained unmatched. Germline V gene data show CDR1 as MNHNS and CDR2 as SASEGT. This CDR3 spans 13 amino acids. Here the CDR3 DNA reads TGTGCCAGCAAGGGACAGTCGAACACTGAAGCTTTCTTT. The encoded protein is CASKGQSNTEAFF.

The chain has TRBV18 and TRBJ2-7, with TRBD1 as a possible D gene (5 bases). Germline-derived CDR1 and CDR2 are KGHSH and LQKENI. V was cut by 3 bases and J by 7 bases, with 13 bases left in between. This CDR3 region has 13 residues. CDR3 sequence reads: CASSPTVLGEQYF. The CDR3 bases are TGTGCCAGCTCACCGACAGTTTTGGGGGAGCAGTACTTC.

The V call is TRBV5-1, the J call TRBJ1-2, with D maybe TRBD1 (5 bases). This CDR3 has 18 amino acids. Germline V gene sequence: CDR1 SGHRS, CDR2 YFSETQ. Deletions cut 0 bases from V and 5 bases from J, with 23 bases between. CDR3: CASSLGGLSRAPLYGYTF. The CDR3 DNA reads as TGCGCCAGCAGCTTGGGGGGATTGAGCAGGGCCCCCCTGTATGGCTACACCTTC.

Only a few counts were recorded for this clone. This sequence joins TRBV5-4 and TRBJ2-3, with TRBD2 matching over 9 bases. The V and J ends lost 0 bases and 6 bases, in that order; junction bases with no gene match: 8. Germline CDR1 SGHNT, CDR2 YYREEE (reference sequence). The length of the CDR3 is 16 residues. This CDR3 is CASSLALAGSWDTQYF. As DNA, the CDR3 is TGTGCCAGCAGCTTGGCACTAGCGGGCTCATGGGATACGCAGTATTTT.

V and J are TRBV5-8 and TRBJ2-6; D possibly corresponds to TRBD2 (6 bases). The CDR3 length is 18 residues. V lost 1 base and J lost 0, with 14 bases in between. Germline V gene sequence: CDR1 SGHTS, CDR2 YDEGEE. CDR3: CASSLLGGLSSGANVLTF. The CDR3, as DNA: TGTGCCAGCAGCTTGTTGGGGGGTCTCAGCTCTGGGGCCAACGTCCTGACTTTC.

The chain links TRBV4-2 to TRBJ2-7; possible D gene TRBD2, 5 bases. The CDR3 runs 15 residues. Trimming pared 1 base from V and 8 bases from J, leaving 18 bases between. Germline V lookup: CDR1 LGHNA, CDR2 YNFKEQ. CDR3 in amino acids: CASSQAPDSGYQQYF. CDR3 DNA sequence: TGTGCCAGCAGCCAAGCCCCGGACTCTGGATACCAGCAGTACTTC.

This clone was picked up many times. The chain uses TRBV6-5 and TRBJ1-1; a weak D match, TRBD1 (5 bases). Germline values: CDR1 MNHEY, CDR2 SVGAGI. This CDR3 spans 15 amino acids. V lost 6 bases and J lost 5, with 19 bases in between. The CDR3 is CASSTITGGRTEAFF. Here the CDR3 DNA reads TGTGCCAGCAGCACTATTACAGGAGGGCGGACTGAAGCTTTCTTT.

This clone was detected once. This chain connects TRBV11-3 to TRBJ1-5; D gene uncertain. Trimming stripped 0 bases from V and 0 bases from J, with 21 bases between. This CDR3 contains 20 residues. Germline V CDR1 and CDR2: SGHNT, YENEEA. The CDR3 DNA sequence: TGTGCCAGCAGCTTAGATTGTGTAATAAGTCGGGTACTTAGCAATCAGCCCCAGCATTTT. It codes for CASSLDCVISRVLSNQPQHF.

This chain uses TRBV5-1 with TRBJ2-7; 10 bases map to TRBD1. Germline V gene lookup returns CDR1 SGHRS and CDR2 YFSETQ. The ends lost 0 bases at V and 6 bases at J; junction bases unmatched: 12. The CDR3 consists of 17 residues. CDR3 protein: CASSLVTSGQGVGEQYF. The CDR3 nucleotides read TGCGCCAGCAGCTTGGTTACCTCCGGACAGGGGGTCGGCGAGCAGTACTTC.

This chain uses TRBV6-1 with TRBJ1-1; no reliable D call. Germline V gives CDR1 MNHNS, CDR2 SASEGT. There are 12 residues in the CDR3. V gave up 6 bases and J gave up 7 bases, with 12 bases separating them. The CDR3 region is CASSPTGVEAFF. DNA of the CDR3: TGTGCCAGCAGCCCCACCGGAGTTGAAGCTTTCTTT.

Only a few counts were recorded for this clone. This chain uses TRBV7-2 with TRBJ1-2; D is possibly TRBD1 (5 bases). V lost 1 base to trimming and J lost 7 bases, with 13 bases between them. The germline V gene has CDR1 SGHTA and CDR2 FQGNSA. CDR3 length equals 14 residues. The CDR3: CASSLDQGSGGYTF. In DNA, the CDR3 is TGTGCCAGCAGCTTAGATCAGGGCTCGGGTGGCTACACCTTC.

This clone was seen just once. The V and J genes are TRBV30 and TRBJ1-6; the D is unclear. CDR1 and CDR2 from the germline V gene are GTSNPN and SVGIG (reference sequence). The V end was cut by 1 base, the J end by 4 bases, with 5 bases between. This CDR3 spans 13 amino acids. CDR3 in amino acids: CAWSASYNSPLHF. CDR3 nucleotide sequence: TGTGCCTGGAGTGCCTCGTATAATTCACCCCTCCACTTT.

The chain has TRBV7-9 and TRBJ1-5, with 7 bases that match TRBD1. The V segment lost 5 bases and the J segment 4 bases; nucleotides outside the gene matches: 5. Germline CDR1 SEHNR, CDR2 FQNEAQ (reference sequence). This CDR3 is 14 amino acids long. The CDR3 region is CASSLQGENQPQHF. DNA of the CDR3: TGTGCCAGCAGCCTCCAGGGGGAGAATCAGCCCCAGCATTTT.

The count of this clone is one. V usage is TRBV6-5 and J usage is TRBJ2-7; 9 positions agree with TRBD1. Germline V CDR1 and CDR2: MNHEY, SVGAGI. Germline trimming cut 7 bases from V and 2 bases from J; bases unmatched to any gene: 9. The CDR3 sequence is 15 residues long. The CDR3 region is CASKNRDRATYEQYF. The CDR3 bases are TGTGCCAGCAAAAATCGGGACAGGGCCACCTACGAGCAGTACTTC.

This chain connects TRBV5-6 to TRBJ2-7; perhaps TRBD2 as D (5 bases). Per germline, CDR1 SGHDT and CDR2 YYEEEE. CDR3 size: 15 residues. Trimming pared 4 bases from V and 6 bases from J, leaving 20 bases between. DNA for the CDR3: TGTGCCAGCAGCCCCACTGGAGGCAGGCCCTTCGAGCAGTACTTC. It encodes CASSPTGGRPFEQYF. The whole variable domain, filled in from reference TRBV5-6 and TRBJ2-7, reads DAGVTQSPTHLIKTRGQQVTLRCSPKSGHDTVSWYQQALGQGPQFIFQYYEEEERQRGNFPDRFSGHQFPNYSSELNVNALLLGDSALYLCASSPTGGRPFEQYFGPGTRLTVT.

The CDR3 reads CASSPGPGSNQPQHF. CDR3 DNA sequence: TGCGCCAGCAGCCCCGGACCAGGGAGCAATCAGCCCCAGCATTTT. The chain uses TRBV4-3 and TRBJ1-5, with D possibly TRBD1 on 5 matching bases. This CDR3 spans 15 amino acids. Germline V gives CDR1 LGHNA, CDR2 YSLEER. Between the trimmed V and J ends, which lost 4 bases and 1 base, there was a span of 11 bases.

The chain is built from TRBV5-4 and TRBJ1-2, with a tentative D call TRBD1 (6 bases). The CDR3 sequence is 15 residues long. The V gene lost 1 base and the J gene lost 7 bases, with 17 bases spanning the gap. Germline assignment: CDR1 SGHNT and CDR2 YYREEE (reference sequence). The CDR3 loop reads CASSLNSQGGGGYTF. As DNA, the CDR3 is TGTGCCAGCAGCTTGAACTCACAGGGCGGGGGTGGCTACACCTTC.

The rearrangement joins TRBV7-2 to TRBJ2-7; D might be TRBD2 (6 bases). V was pared by 5 bases and J by 1 base, with 15 bases between. Per germline, CDR1 SGHTA and CDR2 FQGNSA. The CDR3 has 15 amino acids. The CDR3 DNA reads TGTGCCAGCAGCACAGTCGGCGGACTATCCTACGAGCAGTACTTC. Its translation: CASSTVGGLSYEQYF. Drawing the rest from reference TRBV7-2 and TRBJ2-7, the complete variable domain is GAGVSQSPSNKVTEKGKDVELRCDPISGHTALYWYRQSLGQGLEFLIYFQGNSAPDKSGLPSDRFSAERTGGSVSTLTIQRTQQEDSAVYLCASSTVGGLSYEQYFGPGTRLTVT.

The chain is built from TRBV11-2 and TRBJ1-2; TRBD1 matches at 7 bases. The J segment lost 8 bases and the V segment lost 3 bases, leaving 3 bases of the junction unmatched. The CDR3 consists of 12 residues. Germline V gives CDR1 SGHAT, CDR2 FQNNGV. The CDR3 DNA reads TGTGCCAGCAGCTTCACAGGGGACGGCTACACCTTC. Its translation: CASSFTGDGYTF.

The CDR3 loop reads CASSQDGQGVVMNSPLHF. DNA for the CDR3: TGCGCCAGCAGCCAAGACGGACAGGGCGTCGTGATGAATTCACCCCTCCACTTT. V gene TRBV4-1 combines with J gene TRBJ1-6; the match to TRBD1 covers 8 bases. The CDR3 has 18 amino acids. CDR1 is MGHRA, CDR2 YSYEKL, per germline. V lost 0 bases, J lost 7 bases, and 11 bases stayed unmatched.

V usage is TRBV2 and J usage is TRBJ1-5; weak D call: TRBD1 (6 bases). Trimming stripped 4 bases from V and 3 bases from J, with 10 bases between. The CDR3 contains 14 residues. Germline V gene data show CDR1 as SNHLY and CDR2 as FYNNEI. DNA for the CDR3: TGTGCCAGCAGTGTTAACAGGGACAATCAGCCCCAGCATTTT. It yields the protein CASSVNRDNQPQHF.

This clone was observed a handful of times. The V and J genes are TRBV5-1 and TRBJ2-2, with D maybe TRBD1 (6 bases). In germline, CDR1 is SGHRS, CDR2 YFSETQ. V dropped 4 bases and J dropped 0 bases, with 13 bases sitting between them. This CDR3 region has 16 residues. CDR3 sequence: CASSRIGQTNTGELFF. CDR3 DNA sequence: TGCGCCAGCAGCAGAATAGGACAGACGAACACCGGGGAGCTGTTTTTT.

The chain has TRBV19 and TRBJ2-5, with D possibly TRBD1 on 6 matching bases. Trimming pared 4 bases from V and 2 bases from J, leaving 14 bases between. The CDR3 extends over 15 amino acids. Germline V gene sequence: CDR1 LNHDA, CDR2 SQIVND (reference sequence). The DNA of the CDR3 is TGTGCCAGTAGTACGTCGGACAGTAGACAAGAGACCCAGTACTTC. Translation gives CASSTSDSRQETQYF.

The genes are TRBV30 and TRBJ1-2; 7 nucleotides line up with TRBD1. J was trimmed by 4 bases and V by 1 base; bases with no gene match: 18. Germline V gives CDR1 GTSNPN, CDR2 SVGIG (reference sequence). The CDR3 runs to 18 residues. The CDR3 coding sequence is TGTGCCTGGAGTGCCCGGCTCGAAACAGGGACAGCCCGCTATGGCTACACCTTC. Its translation is CAWSARLETGTARYGYTF.

The CDR3 protein is CASSEHRGCSGNTIYF. The DNA of the CDR3 is TGTGCCAGCAGCGAGCACAGGGGTTGCTCTGGAAACACCATATATTTT. The J gene is TRBJ1-3, the V gene TRBV21-1; the table names TRBD1, a call not compared with the DNA. TRBV21-1 is reported as a pseudogene. The CDR3 runs 16 residues.

This clone appeared a single time. The chain links TRBV2 to TRBJ2-3, with TRBD2 as a possible D gene (5 bases). V gave up 6 bases and J gave up 11 bases, with 18 bases separating them. This CDR3 spans 13 amino acids. Germline V gene data show CDR1 as SNHLY and CDR2 as FYNNEI. This CDR3 reads CASSPFQLGGQYF. CDR3 coding DNA: TGTGCCAGCAGCCCCTTTCAGCTTGGAGGGCAGTATTTT.

This clone was recorded at least ten times. This sequence joins TRBV4-1 and TRBJ1-1; D gene uncertain. The CDR3 is 14 residues long. The V gene's germline CDR1 is MGHRA and CDR2 YSYEKL. V lost 0 bases and J lost 1, with 6 bases in between. CDR3 protein: CASSQEDWNTEAFF. As DNA, the CDR3 is TGCGCCAGCAGCCAAGAGGACTGGAACACTGAAGCTTTCTTT.